The 30 T cell receptor beta chains listed next were all sequenced from one sample in a study of T cells in Graves' hyperthyroidism and ophthalmopathy. RNA transcripts yielded amplified TCR beta CDR3 regions. A first-round RT-PCR of the TCR CDR3 used the HTBI primer set. TCRdb ran MiXCR on the multiplex PCR reads and lists one entry per CDR3 protein. The repertoire holds 600,000 or so distinct CDR3 sequences, with just over 45% as singletons. The sequenced material came from peripheral blood or thyroid tissue (not recorded which). These receptors were obtained from a woman aged 18-29 years with Graves' hyperthyroidism.

The chain combines TRBV20-1 with TRBJ1-1; 8 bases map to TRBD1. CDR3 length: 16 amino acids. Trimming cost V 0 bases and J 0 bases; bases outside gene matches: 6. Germline CDR1 reads DFQATT; CDR2 reads SNEGSKA (reference sequence). This chain's CDR3 is CSARDPDRGLNTEAFF. The CDR3 coding sequence is TGCAGTGCTAGAGATCCAGACAGGGGTCTGAACACTGAAGCTTTCTTT.

CDR3 sequence (DNA): TGTGCCAGTAACCTAGCGGGAAACGTAGATACGCAGTATTTT. Translation: CASNLAGNVDTQYF. This chain links TRBV19 with TRBJ1-5; 9 positions match TRBD2. The last part of the DNA fits TRBJ2-3 better; the J call may be wrong. Germline-derived CDR1 and CDR2 are LNHDA and SQIVND (reference sequence). This CDR3 is built from 14 residues.

The genes are TRBV12-3 or TRBV12-4 and TRBJ1-1; D is unresolved. With 3 bases removed from V and 1 base from J, the gap between germline ends came to 9 bases. This CDR3 spans 14 amino acids. The CDR3 DNA reads TGTGCCAGCAGTTTGAGCTGGACGAACACTGAAGCTTTCTTT. The encoded protein is CASSLSWTNTEAFF.

This clonotype has a handful of counts. V usage is TRBV7-8 and J usage is TRBJ2-5; TRBD2 matches at 8 bases. V trimming: 3 bases; J trimming: 5 bases; junction bases outside the gene matches: 8. There are 15 residues in the CDR3. Germline values: CDR1 SGHVS, CDR2 FQNEAQ. Here the CDR3 reads CASSLSGRGHETQYF. In nucleotides, the CDR3 is TGTGCCAGCAGCTTGAGCGGGAGAGGGCATGAGACCCAGTACTTC.

The V and J genes are TRBV20-1 and TRBJ1-1, with D hard to call. Germline CDR1 and CDR2: DFQATT and SNEGSKA (reference sequence). The CDR3 loop spans 17 amino acids. Trimming cost V 2 bases and J 2 bases, with 21 bases left between them. In DNA form, the CDR3 reads TGCAGTGCTAGACATGAAGGGAGGTTCGCGGTTAACACTGAAGCTTTCTTT. Translating gives CSARHEGRFAVNTEAFF.

A word on this clonotype: Given a much more abundant clone one base away, this may be a read error. The rearrangement uses TRBV7-9 and TRBJ2-7, with D hard to call. Germline V gene data show CDR1 as SEHNR and CDR2 as FQNEAQ (reference sequence). This CDR3 is built from 13 residues. Between the trimmed V and J ends, which lost 5 bases and 2 bases, there was a span of 10 bases. The CDR3 is CASSGVRPYEQYF. The CDR3 bases are TGTGCCAGCAGCGGAGTAAGGCCCTACGAGCAGTACTTC. Together with reference TRBV7-9 and TRBJ2-7, the CDR3 gives the full variable domain: DTGVSQNPRHKITKRGQNVTFRCDPISEHNRLYWYRQTLGQGPEFLTYFQNEAQLEKSRLLSDRFSAERPKGSFSTLEIQRTEQGDSAMYLCASSGVRPYEQYFGPGTRLTVT.

CDR3 DNA sequence: TGCAGTGCAACCATTGGGGCTAGCGGCACCTACGAGCAGTACTTC. Its protein product is CSATIGASGTYEQYF. The J gene is TRBJ2-7, the V gene TRBV20-1, with 7 bases matching TRBD2. Looked up from germline, CDR1 is DFQATT and CDR2 is SNEGSKA (reference sequence). The trim removed 6 bases at V and 2 bases at J, leaving 13 bases unmatched. This CDR3 is built from 15 residues.

The table lists this clonotype with many counts. The V call is TRBV10-3, the J call TRBJ1-5; a weak D match, TRBD1 (5 bases). Germline loops: CDR1 ENHRY, CDR2 SYGVKD. This CDR3 comprises 13 residues. Trimming removed 3 bases at V and 7 bases at J, with 10 bases between. The CDR3 sequence is CAISDGRDQPQHF. CDR3 sequence (DNA): TGTGCCATCAGTGACGGCAGGGACCAGCCCCAGCATTTT.

The sample holds a few counts of this clonotype. The rearrangement uses TRBV7-6 and TRBJ2-7; 8 bases agree with TRBD2. The trim removed 5 bases at V and 2 bases at J, leaving 8 bases unmatched. The CDR3 length is 15 residues. CDR1 and CDR2 (germline): SGHVS, FNYEAQ. Here the CDR3 reads CASSVGAGATYEQYF. The CDR3 DNA follows: TGTGCCAGCAGCGTAGGAGCGGGAGCAACCTACGAGCAGTACTTC.

The sample holds many counts of this clonotype. This chain uses TRBV10-3 with TRBJ1-1, with 9 positions matching TRBD1. The CDR3 is 15 amino acids. The V segment lost 2 bases and the J segment 3 bases; nucleotides outside the gene matches: 4. Per germline, CDR1 ENHRY and CDR2 SYGVKD. The CDR3 is CAISETGGADTEAFF. The DNA of the CDR3 is TGTGCCATCAGTGAGACAGGGGGCGCGGACACTGAAGCTTTCTTT.

The V gene is TRBV25-1, the J gene TRBJ2-7; 7 bases line up with TRBD2. Trimming removed 6 bases from V and 2 bases from J; junction bases left unmatched: 10. The CDR3 consists of 15 residues. Germline V gene data show CDR1 as MGHDK and CDR2 as SYGVNS. CDR3 sequence reads: CASSQDLAEPYEQYF. In DNA, the CDR3 is TGTGCCAGCAGCCAAGATCTAGCGGAACCCTACGAGCAGTACTTC.

V usage is TRBV29-1 and J usage is TRBJ1-2; 8 positions agree with TRBD1. This CDR3 has 14 residues. V lost 0 bases to trimming and J lost 5 bases; unmatched junction nucleotides: 5. The germline CDR1 and CDR2 sequences are SQVTM and ANQGSEA. This CDR3 reads CSVEDRDRRYGYTF. The CDR3 nucleotides read TGCAGCGTTGAAGATCGGGACAGGCGTTATGGCTACACCTTC. Complete variable domain (other parts from reference TRBV29-1 and TRBJ1-2): SAVISQKPSRDICQRGTSLTIQCQVDSQVTMMFWYRQQPGQSLTLIATANQGSEATYESGFVIDKFPISRPNLTFSTLTVSNMSPEDSSIYLCSVEDRDRRYGYTFGSGTRLTVV.

The chain has TRBV5-1 and TRBJ1-6, with 7 nucleotides matching TRBD1. This CDR3 region has 14 residues. Looked up from germline, CDR1 is SGHRS and CDR2 is YFSETQ. The ends lost 3 bases at V and 5 bases at J; junction bases unmatched: 2. CDR3 bases: TGCGCCAGCAGCTCCGGGACAGATAATTCACCCCTCCACTTT. Protein sequence: CASSSGTDNSPLHF.

V gene TRBV7-6 combines with J gene TRBJ1-2; D call uncertain. The CDR3 runs 12 residues. The germline V and J ends were trimmed by 6 bases and 4 bases, with 9 bases remaining between them. In germline, CDR1 is SGHVS, CDR2 FNYEAQ. In DNA form, the CDR3 reads TGTGCCAGCAGAGGGTTCGGCTATGGCTACACCTTC. Translation: CASRGFGYGYTF.

This chain joins TRBV7-9 and TRBJ1-2; maybe TRBD1 (5 bases). Germline assignment: CDR1 SEHNR and CDR2 FQNEAQ (reference sequence). V was cut by 5 bases and J by 1 base, with 11 bases left in between. This CDR3 comprises 14 residues. CDR3 sequence reads: CASSPRRDNYGYTF. The CDR3 nucleotides are TGTGCCAGCAGCCCCCGCAGGGATAACTATGGCTACACCTTC.

The CDR3 loop is CASSLAWTREAFF. As DNA, the CDR3 is TGCGCCAGCAGCTTGGCTTGGACAAGAGAAGCTTTCTTT. The V gene is TRBV5-1, the J gene TRBJ1-1, with D possibly being TRBD1 (5 bases). The germline CDR1 and CDR2 sequences are SGHRS and YFSETQ. The CDR3 contains 13 residues. Trimming took off 0 bases at V and 8 bases at J, with 11 bases between the two ends. Together with reference TRBV5-1 and TRBJ1-1, the CDR3 gives the full variable domain: KAGVTQTPRYLIKTRGQQVTLSCSPISGHRSVSWYQQTPGQGLQFLFEYFSETQRNKGNFPGRFSGRQFSNSRSEMNVSTLELGDSALYLCASSLAWTREAFFGQGTRLTVV.

The chain is built from TRBV5-1 and TRBJ1-4; 8 nucleotides align to TRBD1. Germline loops: CDR1 SGHRS, CDR2 YFSETQ. The CDR3 length is 15 residues. After removal of 3 bases from V and 13 bases from J, the junction contained 14 bases not matched to a gene. CDR3 DNA: TGCGCCAGCAGCTACTCGGGACAGGCCCCGCTTCGACTGTTTTTT. It specifies CASSYSGQAPLRLFF.

This chain connects TRBV7-9 to TRBJ2-7, with a weak D call TRBD1 (5 bases). The V gene's germline CDR1 is SEHNR and CDR2 FQNEAQ (reference sequence). This CDR3 comprises 14 residues. V gave up 1 base and J gave up 7 bases, with 14 bases separating them. The CDR3: CASSLEAGPKEQYF. The CDR3 nucleotides are TGTGCCAGCAGCTTAGAAGCAGGGCCCAAGGAGCAGTACTTC.

The table lists this clonotype with a few counts. This chain uses TRBV7-8 with TRBJ1-4; D remains ambiguous. V was trimmed by 2 bases and J by 7 bases, leaving 8 bases between them. Germline loops: CDR1 SGHVS, CDR2 FQNEAQ. The CDR3 length is 13 residues. Here the CDR3 reads CASSLSQSEKLFF. CDR3 sequence (DNA): TGTGCCAGCAGCTTATCTCAAAGTGAAAAACTGTTTTTT.

The chain combines TRBV7-2 with TRBJ2-7; D may be TRBD1 (6 bases). Germline V gene lookup returns CDR1 SGHTA and CDR2 FQGNSA. CDR3 size: 14 residues. Trimming took off 6 bases at V and 2 bases at J, with 14 bases between the two ends. Written as DNA, the CDR3 is TGTGCCAGCAGTCCCAACAGGGTTGCCTACGAGCAGTACTTC. This translates into CASSPNRVAYEQYF.

CDR3: CRDGGRTYEQYF. DNA of the CDR3: TGCAGGGATGGGGGGAGGACATACGAGCAGTACTTC. The chain links TRBV20-1 to TRBJ2-7, with D possibly being TRBD2 (6 bases). This CDR3 spans 12 amino acids. Germline V gene lookup returns CDR1 DFQATT and CDR2 SNEGSKA (reference sequence).

The chain uses TRBV12-5 and TRBJ2-5; 7 nucleotides line up with TRBD2. The CDR3 loop spans 15 amino acids. The V segment lost 0 bases and the J segment 5 bases; nucleotides outside the gene matches: 6. Germline loops: CDR1 LGHNT, CDR2 FRNRAP. The CDR3, as DNA: TGTGCTAGTGGTTTGGTACCGGGGGGTGCGGAGACCCAGTACTTC. Protein: CASGLVPGGAETQYF.

The J gene is TRBJ1-1, the V gene TRBV7-2; the D is unclear. The CDR3 is 16 amino acids. CDR1 and CDR2 from the germline V gene are SGHTA and FQGNSA. V was pared by 5 bases and J by 0 bases, with 16 bases between. The CDR3 region is CASSQAAARMNTEAFF. CDR3 bases: TGTGCCAGCAGCCAAGCGGCAGCGAGAATGAACACTGAAGCTTTCTTT.

The rearrangement links TRBV29-1 to TRBJ2-1; TRBD2 matches 14 bases. The V gene's germline CDR1 is SQVTM and CDR2 ANQGSEA. This CDR3 region has 14 residues. V lost 7 bases to trimming and J lost 5 bases; unmatched junction nucleotides: 4. The CDR3 region is CSARLAGGDNEQFF. CDR3 in DNA: TGCAGCGCTCGACTAGCGGGAGGGGACAATGAGCAGTTCTTC.

The chain is built from TRBV19 and TRBJ1-5; D possibly corresponds to TRBD1 (6 bases). CDR1 and CDR2 (germline): LNHDA, SQIVND (reference sequence). V was clipped by 2 bases and J by 7 bases, with 12 bases between them. The CDR3 spans 14 residues. The CDR3 loop is CASSITGGQQPQHF. The DNA of the CDR3 is TGTGCCAGTAGTATAACAGGAGGACAGCAGCCCCAGCATTTT.

The CDR3 spells CASSLPGTSANTGELFF. CDR3 nucleotides: TGCGCCAGCAGCTTGCCCGGGACTAGCGCCAACACCGGGGAGCTGTTTTTT. This chain connects TRBV5-1 to TRBJ2-2; 10 bases match TRBD2. The CDR3 contains 17 residues. V was clipped by 1 base and J by 2 bases; unmatched bases: 5. Germline assignment: CDR1 SGHRS and CDR2 YFSETQ.

The CDR3 sequence: CASSRRTPGAGNTIYF. DNA for the CDR3: TGTGCCAGCAGCCGGAGGACACCCGGAGCAGGAAACACCATATATTTT. J is TRBJ1-3 and V is TRBV7-6; TRBD1 is a possible D gene (5 bases). V was cut by 5 bases and J by 4 bases, with 18 bases left in between. Germline V CDR1 and CDR2: SGHVS, FNYEAQ. The CDR3 sequence is 16 residues long.

The genes are TRBV15 and TRBJ1-5, with 7 positions matching TRBD1. V was clipped by 4 bases and J by 7 bases; unmatched bases: 4. The CDR3 runs to 13 residues. Per germline, CDR1 LNHNV and CDR2 YYDKDF (reference sequence). The CDR3: CATSTDRDQPQHF. In DNA form, the CDR3 reads TGTGCCACCAGCACCGACAGGGACCAGCCCCAGCATTTT.

This clonotype was seen ten or more times. V is TRBV10-3 and J is TRBJ1-5; D remains unclear. The germline V gene encodes CDR1 ENHRY and CDR2 SYGVKD. The V gene lost 3 bases and the J gene lost 4 bases, with 7 bases spanning the gap. The CDR3 totals 13 residues. CDR3 loop: CAISDPGNQPQHF. DNA of the CDR3: TGTGCCATCAGTGATCCAGGTAATCAGCCCCAGCATTTT.

This clonotype was counted at least ten times. This chain uses TRBV7-9 with TRBJ2-7, with unresolved D. Germline assignment: CDR1 SEHNR and CDR2 FQNEAQ (reference sequence). Trimming took off 4 bases at V and 3 bases at J, with 10 bases between the two ends. The CDR3 has 13 residues. The CDR3 region is CASSYAHHYEQYF. CDR3 coding DNA: TGTGCCAGCAGCTACGCGCACCACTACGAGCAGTACTTC.